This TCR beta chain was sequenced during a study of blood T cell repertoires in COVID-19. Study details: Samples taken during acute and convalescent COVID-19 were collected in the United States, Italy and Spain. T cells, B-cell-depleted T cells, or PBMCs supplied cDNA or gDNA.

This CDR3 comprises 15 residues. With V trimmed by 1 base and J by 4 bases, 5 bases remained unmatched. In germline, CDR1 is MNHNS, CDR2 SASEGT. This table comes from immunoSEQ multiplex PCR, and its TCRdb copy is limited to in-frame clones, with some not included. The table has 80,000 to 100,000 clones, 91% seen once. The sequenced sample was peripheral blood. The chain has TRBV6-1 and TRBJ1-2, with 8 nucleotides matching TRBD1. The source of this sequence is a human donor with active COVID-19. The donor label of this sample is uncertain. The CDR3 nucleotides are TGTGCCAGCAGTGAAGGACAGGGGACGTCCTATGGCTACACCTTC. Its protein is CASSEGQGTSYGYTF.